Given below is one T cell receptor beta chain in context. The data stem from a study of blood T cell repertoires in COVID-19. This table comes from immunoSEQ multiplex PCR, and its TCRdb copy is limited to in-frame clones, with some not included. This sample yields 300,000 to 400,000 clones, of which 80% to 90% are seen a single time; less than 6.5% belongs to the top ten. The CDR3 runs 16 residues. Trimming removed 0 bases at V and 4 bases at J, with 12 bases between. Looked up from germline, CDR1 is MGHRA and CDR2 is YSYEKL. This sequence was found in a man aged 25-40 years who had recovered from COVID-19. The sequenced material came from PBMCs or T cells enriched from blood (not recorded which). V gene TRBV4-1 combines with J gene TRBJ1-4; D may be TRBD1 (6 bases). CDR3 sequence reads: CASSQDHRAFNEKLFF. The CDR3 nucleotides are TGCGCCAGCAGCCAAGATCACAGGGCTTTTAATGAAAAACTGTTTTTT.